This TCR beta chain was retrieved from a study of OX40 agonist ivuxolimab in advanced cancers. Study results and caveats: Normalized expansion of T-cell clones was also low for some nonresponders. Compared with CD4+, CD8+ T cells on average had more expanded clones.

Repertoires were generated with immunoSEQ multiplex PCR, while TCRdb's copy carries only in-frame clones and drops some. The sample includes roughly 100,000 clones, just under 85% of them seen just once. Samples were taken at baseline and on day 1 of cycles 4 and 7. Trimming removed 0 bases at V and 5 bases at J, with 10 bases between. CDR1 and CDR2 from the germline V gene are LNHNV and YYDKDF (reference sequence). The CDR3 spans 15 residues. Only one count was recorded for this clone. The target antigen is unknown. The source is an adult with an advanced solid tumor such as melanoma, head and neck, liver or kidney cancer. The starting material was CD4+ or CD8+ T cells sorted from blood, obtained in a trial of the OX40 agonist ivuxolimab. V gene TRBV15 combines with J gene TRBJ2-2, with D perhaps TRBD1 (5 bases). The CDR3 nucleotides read TGTGCCACCAGCAGAGATAAGGGGCTAACCGGGGAGCTGTTTTTT. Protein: CATSRDKGLTGELFF.